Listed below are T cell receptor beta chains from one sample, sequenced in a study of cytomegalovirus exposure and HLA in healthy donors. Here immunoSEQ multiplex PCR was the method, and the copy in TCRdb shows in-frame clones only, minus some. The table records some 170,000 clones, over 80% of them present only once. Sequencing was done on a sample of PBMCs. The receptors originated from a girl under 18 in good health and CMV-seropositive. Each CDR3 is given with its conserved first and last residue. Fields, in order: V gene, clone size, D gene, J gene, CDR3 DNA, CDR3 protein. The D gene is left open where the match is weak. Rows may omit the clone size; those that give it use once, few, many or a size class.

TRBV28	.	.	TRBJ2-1	TGTGCCAGCAGCCAGGCCCCGTTCAATGAGCAGTTCTTC	CASSQAPFNEQFF
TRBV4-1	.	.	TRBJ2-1	TGCGCCAGCAGCCAAGGGCCCCGAATTGAGCAGTTCTTC	CASSQGPRIEQFF
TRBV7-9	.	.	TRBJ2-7	TGTGCCAGCAGCTCCCGGGACACTTCCTACGAGCAGTACTTC	CASSSRDTSYEQYF
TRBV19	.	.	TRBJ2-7	TGTGCCAGTAGTATTCAGTACAACTACGAGCAGTACTTC	CASSIQYNYEQYF
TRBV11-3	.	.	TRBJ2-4	TGTGCCAGCAGCTTAGATCCCGAGGTTTCACTAGCCAAAAACATTCAGTACTTC	CASSLDPEVSLAKNIQYF
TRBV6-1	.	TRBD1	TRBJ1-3	TGTGCCAGCAACCCGGACAGGGGGCGCGTCACCATATATTTT	CASNPDRGRVTIYF
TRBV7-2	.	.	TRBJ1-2	TGTGCCAGCACCCGTGTCGGGTTTAACTATGTCTACACCTTC	CASTRVGFNYVYTF
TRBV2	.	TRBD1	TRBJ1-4	TGTGCCAGATCCACGGGACAGGGTTCTACGAGGGTAGAAAAACTGTTTTTT	CARSTGQGSTRVEKLFF
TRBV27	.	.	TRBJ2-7	TGTGCCAGCAGTTCCCCTAGGTCCTACGAGCAGTACTTC	CASSSPRSYEQYF
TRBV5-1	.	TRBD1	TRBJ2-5	TGCGCCAGCAGCCCAGCTGGGACAGGGGGCGGAGAGACCCAGTACTTC	CASSPAGTGGGETQYF
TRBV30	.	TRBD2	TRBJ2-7	TGTGCCTGGTCCCAGGGAGGGTCCTACGAGCAGTACTTC	CAWSQGGSYEQYF
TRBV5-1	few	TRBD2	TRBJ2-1	TGCGCCAGCAGCTTGGCTAGCGGGATATACAATGAGCAGTTCTTC	CASSLASGIYNEQFF
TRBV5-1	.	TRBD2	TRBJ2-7	TGCGCCAGCAGCCTAGCGGGAGACTTAGAGCAGTACTTC	CASSLAGDLEQYF
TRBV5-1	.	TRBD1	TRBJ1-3	TGCGCCAGCAGCCAAAATCTACAGGGGGCTAACAGGGAAAACACCATATATTTT	CASSQNLQGANRENTIYF
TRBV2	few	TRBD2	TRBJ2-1	TGTGCCAGCAACACGGGACTAGCGGGCTACAATGAGCAGTTCTTC	CASNTGLAGYNEQFF
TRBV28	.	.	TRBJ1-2	TGTGCCAGCAGTTTTCCCCGGGGGGCTCCTTCATATGGCTACACCTTC	CASSFPRGAPSYGYTF
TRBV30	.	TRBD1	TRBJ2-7	TGTGCCTGGAGTGAGCGGGACAGGGGCTACGAGCAGTACTTC	CAWSERDRGYEQYF
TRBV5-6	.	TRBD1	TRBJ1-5	TGTGCCAGCAGCCATCCGGGACAGGGCGTTGAAGTGAGCAATCAGCCCCAGCATTTT	CASSHPGQGVEVSNQPQHF
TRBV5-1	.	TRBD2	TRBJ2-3	TGCGCCAGCAGCTTACCGGCTAGCGGGTGGGGAGATACGCAGTATTTT	CASSLPASGWGDTQYF
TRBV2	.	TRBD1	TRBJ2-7	TGTGCCAGCAGGATCGGACAGGGGTGGGACTACGAGCAGTACTTC	CASRIGQGWDYEQYF
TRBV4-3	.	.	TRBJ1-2	TGCGCCAGCAGCCAAGTGCGAGCTCCCTCCGGCTACACCTTC	CASSQVRAPSGYTF
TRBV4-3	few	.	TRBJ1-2	TGCGCCAGCAGCCAGAGAGACTATGGCTACACCTTC	CASSQRDYGYTF